This T cell receptor beta chain came from a study of T cells in Graves' hyperthyroidism and ophthalmopathy. For the study at large: Initial diagnosis, before any treatment, was when peripheral blood was collected. Study-wide results and caveats: Before onset, ophthalmopathy was predicted by the model a median around 6.2 months earlier.

The CDR3 is made up of 14 amino acids. The V gene's germline CDR1 is SEHNR and CDR2 FQNEAQ (reference sequence). The V end lost 5 bases, the J end lost 0 bases, and 11 bases lay between the germline ends. Uncontrolled infection, other autoimmune disease, pregnancy or lactation excluded patients. Amplified TCR beta CDR3 regions came from RNA transcripts. The HTBI primer set drove a first-round RT-PCR of the TCR CDR3. One entry per CDR3 protein results from TCRdb running MiXCR on the multiplex PCR reads. This table has approximately 690,000 distinct CDR3 sequences, approximately 14% appearing once. This clonotype was observed many times. Its antigen is unidentified.

The receptor comes from a woman aged 50 to 60 with Graves' ophthalmopathy. The sequencing sample was made of blood. V usage is TRBV7-9 and J usage is TRBJ2-7, with a tentative D call TRBD1 (6 bases). DNA of the CDR3: TGTGCCAGCAGCCCCCGGACAGCCTCCTACGAGCAGTACTTC. It encodes CASSPRTASYEQYF.